This T cell receptor beta chain was recovered during a study of blood T cells in healthy people across ages. This CDR3 is 12 amino acids long. V lost 6 bases and J 0 bases, leaving 7 bases between the germline ends. The germline V gene has CDR1 DFQATT and CDR2 SNEGSKA (reference sequence). Overall study findings and caveats: Higher diversity, along with more naive CD4+ cells, distinguished long-lived donors from aged donors. Per-million-T-cell TCR beta diversity fell roughly linearly with age.

Next came a second PCR, run for roughly 6 to 11 cycles, which used a sample-barcoded 5' primer along with a J-beta primer mix. TCRdb reprocessed the 5' RACE reads with MiXCR, giving one entry per CDR3 protein. This repertoire shows 650,000 to 800,000 distinct CDR3 sequences, approximately 52% found once; its top ten account for 13%. This clonotype has a count of ten or more. Its matching antigen is unknown. The sample taken for sequencing was blood. This sequence was found in an elderly woman in good health. The gene calls are TRBV20-1 and TRBJ2-3; D remains unclear. The CDR3 DNA follows: TGCAGTGCCACGGTCAGCACAGATACGCAGTATTTT. It encodes CSATVSTDTQYF.